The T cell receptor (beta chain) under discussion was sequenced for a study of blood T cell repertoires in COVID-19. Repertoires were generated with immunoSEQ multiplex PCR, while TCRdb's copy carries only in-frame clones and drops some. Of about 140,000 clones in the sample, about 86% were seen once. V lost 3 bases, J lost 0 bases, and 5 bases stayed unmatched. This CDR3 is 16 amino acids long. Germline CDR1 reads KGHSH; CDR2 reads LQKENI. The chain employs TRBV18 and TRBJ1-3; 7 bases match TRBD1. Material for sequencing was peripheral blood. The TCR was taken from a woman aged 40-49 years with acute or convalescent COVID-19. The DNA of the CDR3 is TGTGCCAGCTCACCGGGACAGCCATTCTCTGGAAACACCATATATTTT. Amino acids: CASSPGQPFSGNTIYF.